This T cell receptor beta chain was observed in a study of cytomegalovirus exposure and HLA in healthy donors. Study results and limitations: A later look showed TCR association rates differing by HLA locus, highest for DRB1 and lowest for HLA-C. A later analysis reportedly found fewer N-insertions in an Asian-associated ancestry cluster than the roughly 670-donor mean. High specificity and sensitivity for cytomegalovirus status were reported for the classifier. As confirmed in vitro, a few CMV-associated chains were specific for CMV antigens.

Per germline, CDR1 MDHEN and CDR2 SYDVKM. The CDR3 spans 16 residues. The V and J ends lost 4 bases and 1 base respectively, with 14 bases between them. In regard to this clone: Antigen: not known.

The PCR was carried out with 60 Vbeta primers and 13 Jbeta primers. The assay was immunoSEQ multiplex PCR, and TCRdb's table has in-frame clones only and misses some. Of about 150,000 clones in the sample, around 74% were seen once. This chain uses TRBV28 with TRBJ2-1; perhaps TRBD2 as D (6 bases). Sequenced material: PBMCs. The origin of this receptor is a man aged 45-60 years in good health and CMV-seropositive. The CDR3 nucleotides are TGTGCCAGCAGTTCGTCGGGTAGCGGATCCTACAATGAGCAGTTCTTC. Translated, it gives CASSSSGSGSYNEQFF.